Listed below are T cell receptor beta chains from one sample, sequenced in a study of blood T cell repertoires in COVID-19. Method: immunoSEQ multiplex PCR; TCRdb's copy keeps in-frame clones and lacks some. The sample includes about 370,000 clones, 80% to 90% of them seen just once. Sequencing input: PBMCs or T cells enriched from blood (not recorded which). The receptors stem from a young man who had recovered from COVID-19. Each CDR3 is given with its conserved first and last residue. A D gene is named only where the DNA matches it firmly. Not all rows give a size; the values are once, few, many and, for expanded clones, a class.

V: TRBV3-1/TRBV3-2
size: NA
length: 14
D: TRBD1
J: TRBJ1-1
CDR3: CASRPGTGGTEAFF
DNA: TGTGCCAGCAGACCCGGGACAGGGGGCACTGAAGCTTTCTTT

V: TRBV27
size: NA
length: 13
D: NA
J: TRBJ1-2
CDR3: CASSHQDNAGYTF
DNA: TGTGCCAGCAGTCACCAGGACAACGCCGGCTACACCTTC

V: TRBV3-1/TRBV3-2
size: NA
length: 17
D: NA
J: TRBJ1-6
CDR3: CASSDFTGRVQGSPLHF
DNA: TGTGCCAGCAGCGACTTTACGGGACGAGTACAGGGTTCACCCCTCCACTTT

V: TRBV24-1
size: NA
length: 17
D: NA
J: TRBJ1-4
CDR3: CATSDSHSGFHNEKLFF
DNA: TGTGCCACCAGTGATTCCCACTCAGGTTTTCATAATGAAAAACTGTTTTTT

V: TRBV27
size: NA
length: 13
D: NA
J: TRBJ2-6
CDR3: CASRHPGANVLTF
DNA: TGTGCCAGCAGACACCCGGGGGCCAACGTCCTGACTTTC

V: TRBV27
size: NA
length: 14
D: TRBD1
J: TRBJ1-4
CDR3: CASRGQGTNEKLFF
DNA: TGTGCCAGCAGGGGACAGGGAACTAATGAAAAACTGTTTTTT

V: TRBV7-3
size: NA
length: 17
D: TRBD2
J: TRBJ2-1
CDR3: CASSPPGLAGGVNEQFF
DNA: TGTGCCAGCAGCCCACCGGGACTAGCGGGGGGGGTTAATGAGCAGTTCTTC

V: TRBV5-5
size: NA
length: 18
D: TRBD1
J: TRBJ2-2
CDR3: CASSSPAGTGLNTGELFF
DNA: TGTGCCAGCAGCTCCCCCGCTGGGACAGGACTGAACACCGGGGAGCTGTTTTTT

V: TRBV28
size: NA
length: 18
D: TRBD2
J: TRBJ2-1
CDR3: CASSPPRTSGRAFNEQFF
DNA: TGTGCCAGCAGTCCTCCACGGACTAGCGGGAGGGCCTTCAATGAGCAGTTCTTC

V: TRBV19
size: NA
length: 14
D: NA
J: TRBJ2-7
CDR3: CASSIGGPPYEQYF
DNA: TGTGCCAGTAGTATCGGAGGGCCCCCCTACGAGCAGTACTTC

V: TRBV10-1
size: NA
length: 13
D: NA
J: TRBJ1-1
CDR3: CASSHGPNTEAFF
DNA: TGCGCCAGCAGCCACGGTCCGAACACTGAAGCTTTCTTT

V: TRBV28
size: NA
length: 12
D: NA
J: TRBJ1-2
CDR3: CASSLNRVGYTF
DNA: TGTGCCAGCAGTTTAAACAGGGTTGGCTACACCTTC

V: TRBV19
size: NA
length: 16
D: TRBD1
J: TRBJ1-3
CDR3: CASSRGSGGVGNTIYF
DNA: TGTGCCAGTTCACGCGGCTCAGGGGGCGTCGGAAACACCATATATTTT

V: TRBV28
size: NA
length: 14
D: NA
J: TRBJ2-3
CDR3: CASGGRGLTDTQYF
DNA: TGTGCCAGCGGCGGCAGAGGTCTCACAGATACGCAGTATTTT

V: TRBV6-4
size: NA
length: 17
D: TRBD2
J: TRBJ2-1
CDR3: CASSDFSGGAVYNEQFF
DNA: TGTGCCAGCAGTGACTTCAGCGGGGGGGCGGTGTACAATGAGCAGTTCTTC

V: TRBV19
size: NA
length: 14
D: TRBD1
J: TRBJ2-7
CDR3: CASSHRQGQHEQYF
DNA: TGTGCCAGTAGTCATCGACAGGGGCAACACGAGCAGTACTTC

V: TRBV10-3
size: NA
length: 14
D: NA
J: TRBJ2-3
CDR3: CAISESGGTDTQYF
DNA: TGTGCCATCAGTGAGTCGGGAGGCACAGATACGCAGTATTTT

V: TRBV28
size: NA
length: 15
D: NA
J: TRBJ2-2
CDR3: CASSLIPPGSGELFF
DNA: TGTGCCAGCAGTCTTATTCCCCCGGGGTCCGGGGAGCTGTTTTTT

V: TRBV10-1
size: NA
length: 21
D: NA
J: TRBJ2-3
CDR3: CASSVWELVYVYVAPVDTQYF
DNA: TGCGCCAGCAGTGTTTGGGAACTAGTTTACGTTTATGTCGCCCCCGTAGATACGCAGTATTTT

V: TRBV5-1
size: NA
length: 15
D: NA
J: TRBJ2-2
CDR3: CASSLAGPNTGELFF
DNA: TGCGCCAGCAGCTTGGCAGGGCCGAACACCGGGGAGCTGTTTTTT

V: TRBV5-1
size: NA
length: 16
D: TRBD1
J: TRBJ1-4
CDR3: CASSPGGRSTNEKLFF
DNA: TGCGCCAGCAGCCCAGGGGGGAGGTCGACGAATGAAAAACTGTTTTTT

V: TRBV14
size: NA
length: 13
D: TRBD1
J: TRBJ2-7
CDR3: CASSPGTAPKQYF
DNA: TGTGCCAGCAGCCCGGGGACAGCTCCGAAGCAGTACTTC

V: TRBV28
size: NA
length: 14
D: TRBD1
J: TRBJ2-7
CDR3: CASRPPGQLYEQYF
DNA: TGTGCCAGCAGACCACCGGGACAGCTCTACGAGCAGTACTTC

V: TRBV3-1/TRBV3-2
size: NA
length: 16
D: NA
J: TRBJ2-1
CDR3: CASSQDGARFNNEQFF
DNA: TGTGCCAGCAGCCAAGATGGGGCCAGATTCAACAATGAGCAGTTCTTC

V: TRBV14
size: NA
length: 15
D: NA
J: TRBJ2-7
CDR3: CASSQFGGRMNEQYF
DNA: TGTGCCAGCAGCCAATTCGGGGGGCGTATGAACGAGCAGTACTTC

V: TRBV27
size: few
length: 16
D: NA
J: TRBJ1-2
CDR3: CASSPQDGQRGYGYTF
DNA: TGTGCCAGCAGTCCCCAAGATGGACAGAGGGGCTATGGCTACACCTTC

V: TRBV2
size: once
length: 16
D: TRBD1
J: TRBJ1-6
CDR3: CASKEQGAFRNSPLHF
DNA: TGTGCCAGTAAGGAACAGGGGGCTTTTCGGAATTCACCCCTCCACTTT

V: TRBV5-1
size: once
length: 15
D: NA
J: TRBJ1-3
CDR3: CASSLDGFSGNTIYF
DNA: TGCGCCAGCAGCTTGGATGGCTTCTCTGGAAACACCATATATTTT

V: TRBV6-5
size: NA
length: 12
D: NA
J: TRBJ1-2
CDR3: CASSLGGQGYTF
DNA: TGTGCCAGCAGTCTAGGGGGTCAGGGCTACACCTTC

V: TRBV5-1
size: NA
length: 15
D: TRBD2
J: TRBJ2-1
CDR3: CASSVTSGGAREQFF
DNA: TGCGCCAGCAGCGTGACAAGCGGGGGGGCTCGGGAGCAGTTCTTC

V: TRBV2
size: NA
length: 13
D: TRBD2
J: TRBJ2-7
CDR3: CASSGRDYYEQYF
DNA: TGTGCCAGCAGTGGCCGGGACTACTACGAGCAGTACTTC

V: TRBV10-2
size: NA
length: 15
D: TRBD2
J: TRBJ2-2
CDR3: CASWAGLVGTGELFF
DNA: TGCGCCTCCTGGGCGGGACTAGTCGGGACCGGGGAGCTGTTTTTT

V: TRBV28
size: few
length: 15
D: NA
J: TRBJ1-6
CDR3: CASSLGQGGNSPLHF
DNA: TGTGCCAGCAGTTTAGGGCAGGGTGGCAATTCACCCCTCCACTTT

V: TRBV28
size: NA
length: 12
D: NA
J: TRBJ2-7
CDR3: CASSLRGYEQYF
DNA: TGTGCCAGCAGTTTAAGGGGTTACGAGCAGTACTTC

V: TRBV7-3
size: NA
length: 17
D: TRBD2
J: TRBJ2-2
CDR3: CASSPSGTSGNTGELFF
DNA: TGTGCCAGCAGCCCATCGGGGACTAGCGGGAACACCGGGGAGCTGTTTTTT

V: TRBV7-9
size: NA
length: 15
D: TRBD1
J: TRBJ1-6
CDR3: CASSLVAGGKSPLHF
DNA: TGTGCCAGCAGCTTAGTGGCAGGGGGCAAGTCACCCCTCCACTTT

V: TRBV15
size: NA
length: 14
D: NA
J: TRBJ1-2
CDR3: CATSRAAGFYGYTF
DNA: TGTGCCACCAGCAGAGCCGCAGGCTTCTATGGCTACACCTTC

V: TRBV5-1
size: NA
length: 16
D: NA
J: TRBJ1-4
CDR3: CASSLAGDPTNEKLFF
DNA: TGCGCCAGCAGCTTGGCGGGGGACCCAACTAATGAAAAACTGTTTTTT

V: TRBV6-5
size: NA
length: 15
D: NA
J: TRBJ1-6
CDR3: CASSYSTYPAAPLHF
DNA: TGTGCCAGCAGTTACTCGACGTACCCCGCGGCACCCCTCCACTTT

V: TRBV19
size: NA
length: 14
D: NA
J: TRBJ1-4
CDR3: CASSPEGPRGKLFF
DNA: TGTGCCAGTAGTCCAGAGGGACCCAGGGGAAAACTGTTTTTT

V: TRBV18
size: few
length: 14
D: NA
J: TRBJ2-7
CDR3: CASSPQGRDYEQYF
DNA: TGTGCCAGCTCACCACAGGGGCGTGACTACGAGCAGTACTTC

V: TRBV2
size: NA
length: 14
D: TRBD2
J: TRBJ2-5
CDR3: CASIGSGGAETQYF
DNA: TGTGCCAGCATCGGTAGCGGGGGGGCTGAGACCCAGTACTTC

V: TRBV4-3
size: NA
length: 13
D: NA
J: TRBJ2-7
CDR3: CASSQDRQNEQYF
DNA: TGCGCCAGCAGCCAAGATAGACAGAACGAGCAGTACTTC

V: TRBV9
size: NA
length: 17
D: NA
J: TRBJ2-1
CDR3: CASSTLPTGDSYNEQFF
DNA: TGTGCCAGCAGCACACTTCCCACAGGAGACTCCTACAATGAGCAGTTCTTC

V: TRBV12-3/TRBV12-4
size: NA
length: 13
D: NA
J: TRBJ2-3
CDR3: CASRLAATDTQYF
DNA: TGTGCCAGCAGATTAGCAGCCACAGATACGCAGTATTTT

V: TRBV2
size: NA
length: 14
D: NA
J: TRBJ1-5
CDR3: CASSWGLSNQPQHF
DNA: TGTGCCAGCAGTTGGGGACTCTCCAATCAGCCCCAGCATTTT

V: TRBV19
size: NA
length: 15
D: NA
J: TRBJ1-1
CDR3: CASAPGLAGDTEAFF
DNA: TGTGCCAGTGCTCCGGGTCTCGCGGGGGACACTGAAGCTTTCTTT